This TCR beta chain was found in a study of neurological immune-mediated disorders. This clonotype was seen ten or more times. No antigen is known for it. Study conclusions and caveats: HTLV-1-associated myelopathy displayed the greatest TCR clonal expansion, and multiple sclerosis exhibited the smallest, lower than that of healthy controls. No CDR3 amino acid sequences were shared by expanded clones across subjects, suggesting private repertoires in all groups.

The CDR3 runs 16 residues. V trimming: 3 bases; J trimming: 6 bases; junction bases outside the gene matches: 13. From germline, CDR1 is DFQATT and CDR2 SNEGSKA (reference sequence). The method for making cDNA was 5'RACE, and it used 10-nucleotide random UMIs. Over 180 million TCR-beta sequences (from 15-18 subjects) were yielded by each sequencing run. MiXCR, run by TCRdb on the 5' RACE reads, gives a single entry per CDR3 protein. The sample has 55,000 to 85,000 distinct CDR3 sequences, roughly 3.1% seen once. This TCR was recovered from a woman aged 45-65 years with multiple sclerosis. The gene calls are TRBV20-1 and TRBJ2-1; TRBD2 matches at 8 bases. Sequenced input: PBMCs. The CDR3 here is CSARVPGLGYVNEQFF. The DNA of the CDR3 is TGCAGTGCTAGGGTACCGGGACTAGGATATGTCAATGAGCAGTTCTTC.